What follows describes a single T cell receptor (beta chain). Antigen unknown. These data are taken from a study of T-cell memory formation after mild COVID-19. Study overall: Largely donor-specific TCR clusters were found. Study-wide findings and caveats: There was a balanced CD4/CD8 profile in clones contracting day 15 to 85, and later expanders leaned CD4+. Largely, contracting CD4+ clones fell within CM and EM, and contracting CD8+ clones within EMRA.

The authors produced TCR alpha and TCR beta cDNA libraries with sample barcodes and UMIs by 5'RACE using constant-segment primers. From the 5' RACE reads, TCRdb called clonotypes with MiXCR, one entry per CDR3 protein. Here the sample spans about 200,000 distinct CDR3 sequences, about 17% being singletons. CDR1 SGHRS and CDR2 YFSETQ come from the germline V gene. The CDR3 consists of 18 residues. V shed 4 bases and J 6 bases; nucleotides not matched to a gene: 17. The rearrangement joins TRBV5-1 to TRBJ2-3, with 10 nucleotides matching TRBD2. Material: PBMCs or a T cell subset sorted from them (not recorded which). The origin of this receptor is an adult woman who had mild COVID-19 (a few samples of this study predate the infection). Cell type and time point are not known. The CDR3 DNA reads as TGCGCCAGCAGCCTACGAGGGTTAGCGGGGGGCCCCTCGGATACGCAGTATTTT. Amino acid sequence: CASSLRGLAGGPSDTQYF.